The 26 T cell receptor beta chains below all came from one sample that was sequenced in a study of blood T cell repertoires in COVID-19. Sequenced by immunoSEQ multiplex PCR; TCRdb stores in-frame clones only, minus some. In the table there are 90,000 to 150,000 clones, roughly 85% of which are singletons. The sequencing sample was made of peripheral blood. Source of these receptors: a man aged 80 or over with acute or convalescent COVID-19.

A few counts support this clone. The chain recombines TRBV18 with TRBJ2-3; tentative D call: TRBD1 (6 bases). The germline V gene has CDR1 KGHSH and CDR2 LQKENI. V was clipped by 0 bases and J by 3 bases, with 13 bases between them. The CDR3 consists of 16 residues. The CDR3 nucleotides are TGTGCCAGCTCACCACCGACAGGTAGTGGAACAGATACGCAGTATTTT. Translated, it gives CASSPPTGSGTDTQYF.

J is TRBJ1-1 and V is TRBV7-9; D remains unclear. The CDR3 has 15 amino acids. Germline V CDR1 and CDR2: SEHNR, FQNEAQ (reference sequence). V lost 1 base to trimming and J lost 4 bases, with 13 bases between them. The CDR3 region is CASSLVSGRLTEAFF. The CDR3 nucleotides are TGTGCCAGCAGCTTAGTTTCTGGGAGACTCACTGAAGCTTTCTTT. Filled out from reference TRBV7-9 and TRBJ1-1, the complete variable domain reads DTGVSQNPRHKITKRGQNVTFRCDPISEHNRLYWYRQTLGQGPEFLTYFQNEAQLEKSRLLSDRFSAERPKGSFSTLEIQRTEQGDSAMYLCASSLVSGRLTEAFFGQGTRLTVV.

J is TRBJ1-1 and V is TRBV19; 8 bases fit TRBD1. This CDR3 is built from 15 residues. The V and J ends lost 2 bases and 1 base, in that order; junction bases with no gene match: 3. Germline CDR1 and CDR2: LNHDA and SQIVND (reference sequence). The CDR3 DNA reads TGTGCCAGTAGTATACAGGGGGCCTCGAACACTGAAGCTTTCTTT. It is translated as CASSIQGASNTEAFF.

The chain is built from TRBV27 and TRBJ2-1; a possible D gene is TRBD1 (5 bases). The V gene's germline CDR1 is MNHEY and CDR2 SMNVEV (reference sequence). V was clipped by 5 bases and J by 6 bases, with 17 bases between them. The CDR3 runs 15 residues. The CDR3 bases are TGTGCCAGCAGTATCGGCAGGGTAGGGGTCAATGAGCAGTTCTTC. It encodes CASSIGRVGVNEQFF.

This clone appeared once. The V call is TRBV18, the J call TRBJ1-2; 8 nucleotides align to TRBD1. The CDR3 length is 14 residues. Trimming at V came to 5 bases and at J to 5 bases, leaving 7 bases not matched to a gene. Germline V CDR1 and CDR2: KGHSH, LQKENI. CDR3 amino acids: CASSKDRDGYGYTF. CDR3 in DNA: TGTGCCAGCTCAAAGGACAGGGATGGGTATGGCTACACCTTC.

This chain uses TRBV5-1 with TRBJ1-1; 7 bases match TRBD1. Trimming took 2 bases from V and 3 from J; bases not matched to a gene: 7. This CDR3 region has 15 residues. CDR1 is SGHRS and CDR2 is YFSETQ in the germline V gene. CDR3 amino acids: CASSFRGSRDTEAFF. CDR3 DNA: TGCGCCAGCAGCTTCAGGGGGAGTAGGGACACTGAAGCTTTCTTT.

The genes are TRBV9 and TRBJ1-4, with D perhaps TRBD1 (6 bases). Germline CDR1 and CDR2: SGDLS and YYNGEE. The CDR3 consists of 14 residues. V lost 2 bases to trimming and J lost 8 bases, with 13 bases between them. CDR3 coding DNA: TGTGCCAGCAGCGTCGTAGGGGGGGACGAAAAACTGTTTTTT. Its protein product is CASSVVGGDEKLFF.

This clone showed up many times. This chain's CDR3 is CASSLGARGPGNTIYF. The CDR3 DNA reads as TGCGCCAGCAGCTTGGGAGCCAGGGGGCCCGGAAACACCATATATTTT. The rearrangement links TRBV5-1 to TRBJ1-3; 8 nucleotides line up with TRBD1. CDR1 SGHRS and CDR2 YFSETQ come from the germline V gene. The ends lost 0 bases at V and 4 bases at J; junction bases unmatched: 6. The CDR3 length is 16 residues.

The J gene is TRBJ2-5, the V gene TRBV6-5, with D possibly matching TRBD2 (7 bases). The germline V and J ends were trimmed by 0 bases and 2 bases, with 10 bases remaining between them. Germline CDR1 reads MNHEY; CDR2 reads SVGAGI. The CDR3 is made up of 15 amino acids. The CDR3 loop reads CASSYSGGRQETQYF. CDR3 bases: TGTGCCAGCAGTTACTCGGGGGGGCGTCAAGAGACCCAGTACTTC.

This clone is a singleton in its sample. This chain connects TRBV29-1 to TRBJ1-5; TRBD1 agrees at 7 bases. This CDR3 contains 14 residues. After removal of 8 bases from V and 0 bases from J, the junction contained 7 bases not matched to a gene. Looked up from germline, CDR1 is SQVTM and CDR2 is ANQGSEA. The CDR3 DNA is TGCAGCCCGTGGGACAGACCTAGCAATCAGCCCCAGCATTTT. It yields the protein CSPWDRPSNQPQHF.

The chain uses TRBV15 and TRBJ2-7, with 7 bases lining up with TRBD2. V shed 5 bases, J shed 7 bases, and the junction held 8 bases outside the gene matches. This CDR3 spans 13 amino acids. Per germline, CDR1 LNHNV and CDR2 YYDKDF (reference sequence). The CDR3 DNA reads TGTGCCACCAGCCAACCGGGGGGAGGTGAGCAGTACTTC. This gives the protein CATSQPGGGEQYF.

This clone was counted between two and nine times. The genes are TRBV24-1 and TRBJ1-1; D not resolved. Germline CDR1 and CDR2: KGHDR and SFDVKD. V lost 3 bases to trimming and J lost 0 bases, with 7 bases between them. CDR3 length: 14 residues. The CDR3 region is CATSDMAVNTEAFF. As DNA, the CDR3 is TGTGCCACCAGTGATATGGCAGTGAACACTGAAGCTTTCTTT.

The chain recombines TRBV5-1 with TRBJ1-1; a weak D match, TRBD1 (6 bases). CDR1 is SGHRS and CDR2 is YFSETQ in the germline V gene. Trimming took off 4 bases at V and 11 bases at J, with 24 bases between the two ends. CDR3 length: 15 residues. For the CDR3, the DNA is TGCGCCAGCAGCCCGACCACTCCTGCGACAGGAAGCGCTTTCTTT. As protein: CASSPTTPATGSAFF.

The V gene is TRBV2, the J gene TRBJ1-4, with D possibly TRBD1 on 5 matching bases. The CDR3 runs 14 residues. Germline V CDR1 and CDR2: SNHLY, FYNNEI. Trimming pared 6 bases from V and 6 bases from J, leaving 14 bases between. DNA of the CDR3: TGTGCCAGCAGAGGTTGGGGCACTTATGAAAAACTGTTTTTT. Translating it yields CASRGWGTYEKLFF.

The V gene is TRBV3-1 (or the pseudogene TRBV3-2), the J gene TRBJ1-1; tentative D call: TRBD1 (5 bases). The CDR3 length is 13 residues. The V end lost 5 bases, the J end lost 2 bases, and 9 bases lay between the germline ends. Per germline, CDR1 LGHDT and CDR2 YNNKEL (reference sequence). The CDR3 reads CASSSGLNTEAFF. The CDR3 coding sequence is TGTGCCAGCAGCTCAGGGTTAAACACTGAAGCTTTCTTT.

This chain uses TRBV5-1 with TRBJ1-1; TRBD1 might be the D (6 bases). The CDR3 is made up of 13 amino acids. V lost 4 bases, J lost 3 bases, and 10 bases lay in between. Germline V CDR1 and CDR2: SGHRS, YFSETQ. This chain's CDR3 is CASSLTGYTEAFF. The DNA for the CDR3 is TGCGCCAGCAGCCTAACAGGGTACACTGAAGCTTTCTTT.

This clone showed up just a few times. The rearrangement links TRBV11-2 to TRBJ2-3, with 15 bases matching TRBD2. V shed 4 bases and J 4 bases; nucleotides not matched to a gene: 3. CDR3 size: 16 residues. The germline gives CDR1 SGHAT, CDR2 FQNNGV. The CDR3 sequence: CASSSWTSGGADTQYF. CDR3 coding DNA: TGTGCCAGCAGCTCGTGGACTAGCGGGGGGGCAGATACGCAGTATTTT.

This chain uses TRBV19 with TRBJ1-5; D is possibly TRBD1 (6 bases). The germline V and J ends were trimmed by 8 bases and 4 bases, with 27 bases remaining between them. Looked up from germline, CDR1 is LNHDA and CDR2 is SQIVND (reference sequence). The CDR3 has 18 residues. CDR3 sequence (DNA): TGTGCCAGTGCCGACCCCAGGGCGGCAGGGGCCGATAATCAGCCCCAGCATTTT. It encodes CASADPRAAGADNQPQHF.

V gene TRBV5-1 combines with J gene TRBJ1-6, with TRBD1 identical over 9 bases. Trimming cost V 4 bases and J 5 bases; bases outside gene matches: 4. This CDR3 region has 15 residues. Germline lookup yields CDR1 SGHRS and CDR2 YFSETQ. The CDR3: CASSAGTGNNSPLHF. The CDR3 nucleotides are TGCGCCAGCAGCGCCGGGACAGGGAATAATTCACCCCTCCACTTT.

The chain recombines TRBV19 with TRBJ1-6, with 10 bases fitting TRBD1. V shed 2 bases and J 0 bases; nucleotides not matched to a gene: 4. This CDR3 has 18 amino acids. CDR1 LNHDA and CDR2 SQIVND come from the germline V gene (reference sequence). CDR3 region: CASSIRGQGSSYNSPLHF. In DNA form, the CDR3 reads TGTGCCAGTAGTATAAGGGGACAGGGGAGCTCCTATAATTCACCCCTCCACTTT.

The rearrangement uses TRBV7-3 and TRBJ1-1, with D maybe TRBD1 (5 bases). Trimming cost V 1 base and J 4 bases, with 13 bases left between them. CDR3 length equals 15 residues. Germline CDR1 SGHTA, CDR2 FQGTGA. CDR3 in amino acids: CASSLRGDGSTEAFF. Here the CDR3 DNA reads TGTGCCAGCAGCTTAAGGGGGGATGGTAGCACTGAAGCTTTCTTT.

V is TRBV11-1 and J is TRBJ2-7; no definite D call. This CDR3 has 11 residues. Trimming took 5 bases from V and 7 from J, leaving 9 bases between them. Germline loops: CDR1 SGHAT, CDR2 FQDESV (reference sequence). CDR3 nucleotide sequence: TGTGCCAGCAGCGTCCAGTGGGAGCAGTACTTC. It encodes CASSVQWEQYF.

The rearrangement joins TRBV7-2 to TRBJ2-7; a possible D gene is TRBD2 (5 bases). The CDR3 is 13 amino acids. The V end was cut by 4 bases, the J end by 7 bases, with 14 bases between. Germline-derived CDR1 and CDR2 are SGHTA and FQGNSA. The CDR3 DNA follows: TGTGCCAGCAGCTCCGGCGGGCAGTCTGAGCAGTACTTC. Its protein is CASSSGGQSEQYF.

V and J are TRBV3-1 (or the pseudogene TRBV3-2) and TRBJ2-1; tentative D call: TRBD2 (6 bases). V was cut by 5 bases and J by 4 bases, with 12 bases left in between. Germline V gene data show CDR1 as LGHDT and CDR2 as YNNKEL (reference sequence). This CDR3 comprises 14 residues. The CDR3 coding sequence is TGTGCCAGCAGCGAGGGACTTCGATACAATGAGCAGTTCTTC. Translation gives CASSEGLRYNEQFF.

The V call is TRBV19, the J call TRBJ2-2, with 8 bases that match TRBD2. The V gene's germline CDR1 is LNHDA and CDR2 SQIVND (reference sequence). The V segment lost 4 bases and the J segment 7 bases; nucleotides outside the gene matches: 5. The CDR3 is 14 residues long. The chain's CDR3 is CASSSQRGSGELFF. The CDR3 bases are TGTGCCAGTAGTAGCCAGCGGGGGAGCGGGGAGCTGTTTTTT.

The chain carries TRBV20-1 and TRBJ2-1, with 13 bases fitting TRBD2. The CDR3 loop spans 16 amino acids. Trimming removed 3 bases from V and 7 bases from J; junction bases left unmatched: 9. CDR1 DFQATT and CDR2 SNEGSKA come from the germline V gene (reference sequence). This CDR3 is CSASFARLAGGNEQFF. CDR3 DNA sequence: TGCAGTGCTAGTTTTGCCAGACTAGCGGGGGGTAATGAGCAGTTCTTC.